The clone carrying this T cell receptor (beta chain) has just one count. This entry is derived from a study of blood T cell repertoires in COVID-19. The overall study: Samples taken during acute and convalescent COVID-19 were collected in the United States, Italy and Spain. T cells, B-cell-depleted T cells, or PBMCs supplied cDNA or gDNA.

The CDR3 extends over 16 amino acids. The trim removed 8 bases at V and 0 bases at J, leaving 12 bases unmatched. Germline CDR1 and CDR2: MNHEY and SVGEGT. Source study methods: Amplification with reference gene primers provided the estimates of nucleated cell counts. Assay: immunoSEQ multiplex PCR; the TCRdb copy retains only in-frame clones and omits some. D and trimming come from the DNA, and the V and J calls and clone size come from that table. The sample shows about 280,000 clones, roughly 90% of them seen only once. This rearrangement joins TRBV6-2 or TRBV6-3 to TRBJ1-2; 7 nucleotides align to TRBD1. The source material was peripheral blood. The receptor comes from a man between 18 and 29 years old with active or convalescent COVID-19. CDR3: CASCPSRGTANYGYTF. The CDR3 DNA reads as TGTGCCAGCTGCCCGAGCCGGGGGACAGCTAACTATGGCTACACCTTC.